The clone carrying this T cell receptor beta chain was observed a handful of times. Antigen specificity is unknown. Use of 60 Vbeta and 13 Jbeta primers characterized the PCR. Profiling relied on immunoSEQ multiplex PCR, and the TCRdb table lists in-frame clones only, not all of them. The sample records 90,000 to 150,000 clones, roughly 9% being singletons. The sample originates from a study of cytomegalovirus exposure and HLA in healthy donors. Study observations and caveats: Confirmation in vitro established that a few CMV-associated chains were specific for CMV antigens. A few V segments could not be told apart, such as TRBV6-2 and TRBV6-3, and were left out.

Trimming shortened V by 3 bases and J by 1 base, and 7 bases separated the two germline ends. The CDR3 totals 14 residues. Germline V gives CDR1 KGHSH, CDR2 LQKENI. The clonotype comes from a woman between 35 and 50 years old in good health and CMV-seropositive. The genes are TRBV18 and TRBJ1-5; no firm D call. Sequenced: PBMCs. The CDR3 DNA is TGTGCCAGCTCACCGAGAGTGAGCAATCAGCCCCAGCATTTT. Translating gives CASSPRVSNQPQHF.